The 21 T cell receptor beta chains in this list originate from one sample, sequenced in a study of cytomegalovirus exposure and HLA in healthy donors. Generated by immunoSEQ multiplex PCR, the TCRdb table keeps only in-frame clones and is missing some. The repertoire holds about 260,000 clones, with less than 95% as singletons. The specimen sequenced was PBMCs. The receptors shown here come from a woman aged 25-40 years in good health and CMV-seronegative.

The DNA of the CDR3 is TGTGCCAGCAGCCTCAAGGCACAGGCGAGCGATGGCTACACCTTC. Translation: CASSLKAQASDGYTF. This chain links TRBV5-6 with TRBJ1-2; TRBD1 might be the D (5 bases). The CDR3 sequence is 15 residues long. The V end was cut by 4 bases, the J end by 6 bases, with 19 bases between. Germline V lookup: CDR1 SGHDT, CDR2 YYEEEE.

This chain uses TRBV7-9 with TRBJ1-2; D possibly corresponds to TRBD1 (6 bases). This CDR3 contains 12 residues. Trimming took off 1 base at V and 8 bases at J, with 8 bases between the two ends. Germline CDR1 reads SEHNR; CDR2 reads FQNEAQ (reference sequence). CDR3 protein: CASSLGRGGYTF. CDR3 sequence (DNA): TGTGCCAGCAGCTTAGGCAGGGGCGGCTACACCTTC.

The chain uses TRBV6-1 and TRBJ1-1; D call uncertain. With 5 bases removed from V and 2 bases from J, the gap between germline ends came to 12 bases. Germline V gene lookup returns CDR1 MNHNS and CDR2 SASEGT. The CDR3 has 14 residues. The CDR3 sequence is CASSPGPSNTEAFF. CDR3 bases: TGTGCCAGCAGTCCGGGCCCATCCAACACTGAAGCTTTCTTT.

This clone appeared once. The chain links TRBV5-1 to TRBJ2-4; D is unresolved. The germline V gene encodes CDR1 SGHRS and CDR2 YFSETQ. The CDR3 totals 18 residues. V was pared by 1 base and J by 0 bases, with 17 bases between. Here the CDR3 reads CASSLSGLFSVAKNIQYF. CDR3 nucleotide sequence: TGCGCCAGCAGCTTGTCGGGTTTATTTTCGGTAGCCAAAAACATTCAGTACTTC.

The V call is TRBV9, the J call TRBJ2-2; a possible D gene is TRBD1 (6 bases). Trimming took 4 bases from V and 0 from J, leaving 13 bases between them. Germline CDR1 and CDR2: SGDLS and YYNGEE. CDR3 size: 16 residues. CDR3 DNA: TGTGCCAGCAGCTTCCAGGGGTCGTCGAACACCGGGGAGCTGTTTTTT. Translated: CASSFQGSSNTGELFF.

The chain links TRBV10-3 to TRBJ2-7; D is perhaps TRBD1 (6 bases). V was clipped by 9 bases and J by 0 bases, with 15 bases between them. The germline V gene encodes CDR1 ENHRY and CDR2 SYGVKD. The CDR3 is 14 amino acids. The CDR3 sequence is CAIGPGTSSYEQYF. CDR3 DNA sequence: TGTGCCATAGGACCCGGGACATCCTCCTACGAGCAGTACTTC.

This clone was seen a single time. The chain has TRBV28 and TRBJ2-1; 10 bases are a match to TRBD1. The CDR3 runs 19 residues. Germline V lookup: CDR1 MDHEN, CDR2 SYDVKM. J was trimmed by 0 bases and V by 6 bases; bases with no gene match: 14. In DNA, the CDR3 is TGTGCCAGCAGCTTGACAGGGGGCCTTAGCGGAGGCTCCTACAATGAGCAGTTCTTC. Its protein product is CASSLTGGLSGGSYNEQFF.

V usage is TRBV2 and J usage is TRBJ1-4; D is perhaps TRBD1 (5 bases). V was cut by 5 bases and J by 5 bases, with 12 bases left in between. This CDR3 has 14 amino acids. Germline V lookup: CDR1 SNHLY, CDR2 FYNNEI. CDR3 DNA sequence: TGTGCCAGCAGTAAAGGGGACCAGAATGAAAAACTGTTTTTT. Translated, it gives CASSKGDQNEKLFF.

The CDR3 DNA reads TGTGCCAGCAGTTACTCGGACAGGGGTGGACTGTTTTTT. It codes for CASSYSDRGGLFF. This chain connects TRBV6-5 to TRBJ1-4; 9 bases agree with TRBD1. The CDR3 spans 13 residues. Germline V CDR1 and CDR2: MNHEY, SVGAGI. V shed 0 bases and J 13 bases; nucleotides not matched to a gene: 3.

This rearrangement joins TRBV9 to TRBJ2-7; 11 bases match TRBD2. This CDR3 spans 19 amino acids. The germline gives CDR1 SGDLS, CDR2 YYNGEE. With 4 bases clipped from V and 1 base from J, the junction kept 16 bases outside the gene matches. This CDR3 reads CASSPRAWLAGGSSYEQYF. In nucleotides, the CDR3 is TGTGCCAGCAGCCCCCGAGCTTGGCTAGCGGGAGGTAGTTCCTACGAGCAGTACTTC.

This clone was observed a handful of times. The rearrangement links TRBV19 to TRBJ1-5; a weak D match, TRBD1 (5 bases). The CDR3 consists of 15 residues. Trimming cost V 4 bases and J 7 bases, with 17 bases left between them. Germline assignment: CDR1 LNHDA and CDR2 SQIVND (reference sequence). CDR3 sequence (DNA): TGTGCCAGTAGTAGGGGTCGGCAGGGTGGACAGCCCCAGCATTTT. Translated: CASSRGRQGGQPQHF.

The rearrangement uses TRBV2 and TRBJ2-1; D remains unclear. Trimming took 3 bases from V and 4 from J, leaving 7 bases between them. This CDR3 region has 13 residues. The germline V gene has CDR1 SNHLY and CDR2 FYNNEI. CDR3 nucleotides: TGTGCCAGCAGTGACGTCTTATACAATGAGCAGTTCTTC. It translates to CASSDVLYNEQFF.

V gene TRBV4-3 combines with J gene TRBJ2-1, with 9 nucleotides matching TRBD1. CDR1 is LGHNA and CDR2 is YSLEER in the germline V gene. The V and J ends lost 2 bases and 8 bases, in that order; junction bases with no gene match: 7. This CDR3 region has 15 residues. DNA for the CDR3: TGCGCCAGCAGCCAATACGGGACAGGGTACGATGAGCAGTTCTTC. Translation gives CASSQYGTGYDEQFF.

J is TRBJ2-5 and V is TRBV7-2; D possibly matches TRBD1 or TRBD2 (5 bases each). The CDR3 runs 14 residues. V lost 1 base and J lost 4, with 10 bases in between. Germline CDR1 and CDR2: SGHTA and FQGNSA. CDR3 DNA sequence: TGTGCCAGCAGCTTAGGAGCAGGGAGAGAGACCCAGTACTTC. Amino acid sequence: CASSLGAGRETQYF. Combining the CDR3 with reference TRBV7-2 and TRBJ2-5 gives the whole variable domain GAGVSQSPSNKVTEKGKDVELRCDPISGHTALYWYRQSLGQGLEFLIYFQGNSAPDKSGLPSDRFSAERTGGSVSTLTIQRTQQEDSAVYLCASSLGAGRETQYFGPGTRLLVL.

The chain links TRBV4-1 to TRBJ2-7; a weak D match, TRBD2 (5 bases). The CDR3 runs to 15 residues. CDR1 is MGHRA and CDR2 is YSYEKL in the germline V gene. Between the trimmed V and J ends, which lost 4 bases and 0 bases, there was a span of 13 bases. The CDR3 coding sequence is TGCGCCAGCAGCCTAGCCGGTGGGAGCTCCTACGAGCAGTACTTC. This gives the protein CASSLAGGSSYEQYF.

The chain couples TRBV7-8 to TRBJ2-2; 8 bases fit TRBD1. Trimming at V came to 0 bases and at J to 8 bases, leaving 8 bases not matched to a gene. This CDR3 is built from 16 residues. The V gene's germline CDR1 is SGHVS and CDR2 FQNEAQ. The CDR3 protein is CASSLARGTGGGELFF. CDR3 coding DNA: TGTGCCAGCAGCTTAGCGCGAGGAACAGGGGGTGGGGAGCTGTTTTTT.

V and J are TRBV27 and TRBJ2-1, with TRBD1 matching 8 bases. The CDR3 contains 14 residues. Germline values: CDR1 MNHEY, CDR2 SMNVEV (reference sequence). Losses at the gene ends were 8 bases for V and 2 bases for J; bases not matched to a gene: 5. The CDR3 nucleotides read TGTGCCAGCTCCACAGGGGGGACCTACAATGAGCAGTTCTTC. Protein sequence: CASSTGGTYNEQFF.

CDR3 in amino acids: CASSWDQRGEQFF. CDR3 nucleotide sequence: TGTGCCAGTAGTTGGGACCAAAGGGGAGAGCAGTTCTTC. V and J are TRBV19 and TRBJ2-1; D is perhaps TRBD1 or TRBD2 (5 bases each). CDR3 length: 13 amino acids. The germline gives CDR1 LNHDA, CDR2 SQIVND (reference sequence). Trimming shortened V by 5 bases and J by 10 bases, and 15 bases separated the two germline ends.

For the CDR3, the DNA is TGTGCCAGCAGCCCTAATAGGGGCGAGCAGTACTTC. This sequence encodes CASSPNRGEQYF. This rearrangement joins TRBV27 to TRBJ2-7; possibly TRBD1 for D (5 bases). The V end lost 6 bases, the J end lost 6 bases, and 12 bases lay between the germline ends. Germline CDR1 reads MNHEY; CDR2 reads SMNVEV (reference sequence). This CDR3 has 12 amino acids.

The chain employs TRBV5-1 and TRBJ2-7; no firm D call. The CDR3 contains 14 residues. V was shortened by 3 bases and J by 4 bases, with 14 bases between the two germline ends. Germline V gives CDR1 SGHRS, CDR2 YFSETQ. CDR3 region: CASSSGIETYEQYF. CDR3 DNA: TGCGCCAGCAGCTCCGGCATCGAAACTTACGAGCAGTACTTC.

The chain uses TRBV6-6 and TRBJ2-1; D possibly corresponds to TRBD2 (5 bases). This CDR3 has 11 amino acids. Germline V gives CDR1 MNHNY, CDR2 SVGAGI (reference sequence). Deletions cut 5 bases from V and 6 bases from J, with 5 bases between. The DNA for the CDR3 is TGTGCCAGCAGTCTAGCCAATGAGCAGTTCTTC. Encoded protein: CASSLANEQFF.